Given below is one TCR beta chain in context. At one end, the junction sequence differs from germline, possibly due to a read error. This specimen comes from a study of T-cell memory formation after mild COVID-19. The germline V gene encodes CDR1 DFQATT and CDR2 SNEGSKA (reference sequence). This CDR3 is 12 amino acids long. Using its own MiXCR run on the 5' RACE reads, TCRdb lists one record per CDR3 protein. The table lists about 350,000 distinct CDR3 sequences, approximately 14% of them singletons. The clonotype was recovered from a man aged 18 to 30 who had mild COVID-19 (a few samples of this study predate the infection). Cell type and time point are not known. The specimen sequenced was PBMCs or a T cell subset sorted from them (not recorded which). The rearrangement joins TRBV20-1 to TRBJ2-3; D possibly corresponds to TRBD2 (5 bases). The CDR3 DNA reads as TGCAGTGCTAGAGATGGGCCAGAGACTAACTTTTTT. Amino acid sequence: CSARDGPETNFF.